Listed here are 26 T cell receptor beta chains from one sample, sequenced in a study of shared clonotypes between healthy human individuals. In the naive CD8 group, cells lacked CD45RO and were positively selected for CCR7, so terminally differentiated effector memory CD45RA+ cells were left out. The data were produced by immunoSEQ multiplex PCR, yet TCRdb's version contains in-frame clones alone and is incomplete. The table has approximately 720,000 clones, 90% to 95% seen once. Sequencing input: naive CD8+ T cells sorted from blood. All receptors derive from a man aged 25 to 45 in good health.

This chain links TRBV6-5 with TRBJ1-2; no clear D. The CDR3 is made up of 13 amino acids. Germline CDR1 and CDR2: MNHEY and SVGAGI. Trimming stripped 2 bases from V and 4 bases from J, with 8 bases between. This chain's CDR3 is CASSYDWTYGYTF. Written as DNA, the CDR3 is TGTGCCAGCAGTTACGACTGGACCTATGGCTACACCTTC.

Worth noting for this clone: In the same sample, other DNA sequences code for this CDR3. The gene calls are TRBV9 and TRBJ2-7, with TRBD1 matching 7 bases. The CDR3 consists of 14 residues. Trimming removed 2 bases from V and 0 bases from J; junction bases left unmatched: 2. CDR1 is SGDLS and CDR2 is YYNGEE in the germline V gene. The CDR3 DNA follows: TGTGCCAGCAGCGTGGGACAGTCCTCCTACGAGCAGTACTTC. Translating it yields CASSVGQSSYEQYF. The entire variable domain, with the rest obtained from reference TRBV9 and TRBJ2-7, is as follows: DSGVTQTPKHLITATGQRVTLRCSPRSGDLSVYWYQQSLDQGLQFLIQYYNGEERAKGNILERFSAQQFPDLHSELNLSSLELGDSALYFCASSVGQSSYEQYFGPGTRLTVT.

The CDR3 loop reads CASSRASGSGEQFF. The CDR3 DNA follows: TGTGCCAGTAGTAGGGCTAGCGGGAGCGGCGAGCAGTTCTTC. The chain links TRBV19 to TRBJ2-1; 10 nucleotides align to TRBD2. From germline, CDR1 is LNHDA and CDR2 SQIVND (reference sequence). With 4 bases clipped from V and 10 bases from J, the junction kept 7 bases outside the gene matches. The CDR3 is 14 residues long.

The J gene is TRBJ2-7, the V gene TRBV5-5; tentatively, D is TRBD1 (6 bases). The CDR3 is made up of 16 amino acids. CDR1 SGHKS and CDR2 YYEKEE come from the germline V gene (reference sequence). V lost 1 base and J 2 bases, leaving 16 bases between the germline ends. This chain's CDR3 is CASSLKEGGWTYEQYF. For the CDR3, the DNA is TGTGCCAGCAGCTTGAAAGAAGGGGGTTGGACCTACGAGCAGTACTTC.

CDR3 protein: CSVGRTESSYEQYF. The DNA for the CDR3 is TGCAGCGTTGGTAGGACAGAGAGCTCCTACGAGCAGTACTTC. This rearrangement joins TRBV29-1 to TRBJ2-7, with D possibly matching TRBD1 (6 bases). The CDR3 loop spans 14 amino acids. Germline V gene data show CDR1 as SQVTM and CDR2 as ANQGSEA. V shed 4 bases and J shed 0 bases, with 13 bases lying between them.

V and J are TRBV5-5 and TRBJ2-1; 12 positions agree with TRBD2. Looked up from germline, CDR1 is SGHKS and CDR2 is YYEKEE (reference sequence). CDR3 length equals 17 residues. The J segment lost 4 bases and the V segment lost 3 bases, leaving 8 bases of the junction unmatched. CDR3 residues: CASSWTSGDYGYNEQFF. The CDR3 DNA reads TGTGCCAGCAGCTGGACTAGCGGGGACTATGGATACAATGAGCAGTTCTTC.

The chain uses TRBV19 and TRBJ2-7; perhaps TRBD2 as D (5 bases). Germline V gene data show CDR1 as LNHDA and CDR2 as SQIVND (reference sequence). V lost 3 bases and J 0 bases, leaving 15 bases between the germline ends. CDR3 size: 16 residues. The CDR3 spells CASSMDLAVSSYEQYF. CDR3 in DNA: TGTGCCAGTAGTATGGACCTAGCCGTTAGCTCCTACGAGCAGTACTTC.

The chain has TRBV15 and TRBJ1-5, with D hard to call. The CDR3 totals 14 residues. Germline CDR1 is LNHNV and CDR2 is YYDKDF (reference sequence). Trimming removed 1 base from V and 3 bases from J, with 7 bases in between. The CDR3 DNA reads as TGTGCCACCAGCAGAGTCAATTTCAATCAGCCCCAGCATTTT. Amino acid sequence: CATSRVNFNQPQHF.

This clone came up once. V gene TRBV2 combines with J gene TRBJ1-1; D unclear. Between the trimmed V and J ends, which lost 4 bases and 4 bases, there was a span of 10 bases. Germline-derived CDR1 and CDR2 are SNHLY and FYNNEI. This CDR3 has 13 amino acids. The CDR3 sequence is CASSAGVITEAFF. CDR3 nucleotide sequence: TGTGCCAGCAGTGCTGGGGTTATCACTGAAGCTTTCTTT.

The V and J genes are TRBV10-3 and TRBJ2-1; the D gene is possibly TRBD1 (6 bases). The CDR3 has 14 amino acids. The V gene lost 6 bases and the J gene lost 0 bases, with 9 bases spanning the gap. Germline-derived CDR1 and CDR2 are ENHRY and SYGVKD. CDR3 residues: CAISRGGSYNEQFF. The CDR3 DNA is TGTGCCATCAGCCGAGGGGGCTCCTACAATGAGCAGTTCTTC.

J is TRBJ2-3 and V is TRBV29-1, with a tentative D call TRBD2 (5 bases). This CDR3 has 15 amino acids. The germline CDR1 and CDR2 sequences are SQVTM and ANQGSEA. Trimming removed 4 bases from V and 2 bases from J, with 16 bases in between. The CDR3: CSVASGATYTDTQYF. The CDR3 DNA sequence: TGCAGCGTTGCGAGCGGCGCCACCTACACAGATACGCAGTATTTT.

The chain couples TRBV7-9 to TRBJ1-4, with D tentatively TRBD1 (5 bases). V lost 5 bases and J lost 3, with 19 bases in between. Germline assignment: CDR1 SEHNR and CDR2 FQNEAQ (reference sequence). The CDR3 consists of 17 residues. CDR3 residues: CASSPASGGEANEKLFF. The CDR3 DNA is TGTGCCAGCAGCCCGGCCTCGGGGGGGGAAGCTAATGAAAAACTGTTTTTT.

This clone was observed a few times. This chain uses TRBV7-9 with TRBJ2-4; no clear D. Germline loops: CDR1 SEHNR, CDR2 FQNEAQ (reference sequence). Trimming removed 4 bases at V and 15 bases at J, with 16 bases between. This CDR3 region has 12 residues. CDR3 region: CASSSDGPLGYF. CDR3 nucleotides: TGTGCCAGCAGCTCAGACGGCCCTCTTGGGTACTTC. Supplemented by reference TRBV7-9 and TRBJ2-4, the full variable domain reads DTGVSQNPRHKITKRGQNVTFRCDPISEHNRLYWYRQTLGQGPEFLTYFQNEAQLEKSRLLSDRFSAERPKGSFSTLEIQRTEQGDSAMYLCASSSDGPLGYFGAGTRLSVL.

The CDR3 DNA reads as TGCGCCAGCAGCTCGGGACAGGGGCCCACCGAGCAGTACTTC. Residues: CASSSGQGPTEQYF. The chain joins TRBV5-1 to TRBJ2-7; 10 positions agree with TRBD1. This CDR3 comprises 14 residues. The germline CDR1 and CDR2 sequences are SGHRS and YFSETQ. V gave up 3 bases and J gave up 6 bases; unmatched junction bases: 6. Based on the CDR3 plus reference TRBV5-1 and TRBJ2-7, the full variable domain is KAGVTQTPRYLIKTRGQQVTLSCSPISGHRSVSWYQQTPGQGLQFLFEYFSETQRNKGNFPGRFSGRQFSNSRSEMNVSTLELGDSALYLCASSSGQGPTEQYFGPGTRLTVT.

The chain is built from TRBV5-6 and TRBJ2-3; a weak D match, TRBD1 (6 bases). V lost 1 base to trimming and J lost 4 bases, with 7 bases between them. Germline V gives CDR1 SGHDT, CDR2 YYEEEE. The CDR3 contains 13 residues. CDR3 DNA sequence: TGTGCCAGCAGCTTGAACAGGGCAGATACGCAGTATTTT. Translation: CASSLNRADTQYF.

The chain joins TRBV7-2 to TRBJ2-7; 8 bases are shared with TRBD2. Germline loops: CDR1 SGHTA, CDR2 FQGNSA. This CDR3 is 13 amino acids long. With 5 bases clipped from V and 4 bases from J, the junction kept 4 bases outside the gene matches. The CDR3 spells CASSPGLGYEQYF. As DNA, the CDR3 is TGTGCCAGCAGCCCGGGACTAGGATACGAGCAGTACTTC.

This sequence joins TRBV6-1 and TRBJ2-5; D possibly matches TRBD1 or TRBD2 (5 bases each). The CDR3 loop spans 17 amino acids. V was pared by 0 bases and J by 4 bases, with 18 bases between. Germline V gene sequence: CDR1 MNHNS, CDR2 SASEGT. The CDR3: CASSEAFGARWSETQYF. Here the CDR3 DNA reads TGTGCCAGCAGTGAAGCTTTCGGGGCGAGGTGGTCAGAGACCCAGTACTTC.

The chain couples TRBV14 to TRBJ1-2; TRBD1 might be the D (5 bases). V was pared by 0 bases and J by 8 bases, with 19 bases between. Germline-derived CDR1 and CDR2 are SGHDN and FVKESK. This CDR3 has 16 amino acids. CDR3 bases: TGTGCCAGCAGCCAAGATCGGGAGGGACTAGTTGGGGGCTACACCTTC. Amino acid sequence: CASSQDREGLVGGYTF.

This chain's CDR3 is CSVEGQGGLSYEQYF. The CDR3 DNA follows: TGCAGCGTTGAAGGACAGGGAGGCTTATCCTACGAGCAGTACTTC. The chain combines TRBV29-1 with TRBJ2-7, with a tentative D call TRBD1 (7 bases). CDR1 and CDR2 (germline): SQVTM, ANQGSEA. CDR3 length: 15 amino acids. V lost 1 base and J lost 1, with 14 bases in between.

The gene calls are TRBV29-1 and TRBJ2-7; possible D gene TRBD1, 6 bases. V was pared by 2 bases and J by 1 base, with 12 bases between. The CDR3 has 14 residues. Germline assignment: CDR1 SQVTM and CDR2 ANQGSEA. CDR3 sequence reads: CSVELQGTSYEQYF. The DNA of the CDR3 is TGCAGCGTTGAACTCCAGGGGACGTCCTACGAGCAGTACTTC.

V gene TRBV10-1 combines with J gene TRBJ2-5; 12 bases match TRBD1. CDR3 length: 17 residues. With 0 bases clipped from V and 3 bases from J, the junction kept 5 bases outside the gene matches. Germline V gene sequence: CDR1 WNHNN, CDR2 SYGVQD (reference sequence). CDR3: CASSESLGTGGEETQYF. The CDR3 DNA follows: TGCGCCAGCAGTGAGTCGTTGGGGACAGGGGGCGAAGAGACCCAGTACTTC.

Regarding this clone: The sample holds other DNA sequences that translate to the same CDR3. As DNA, the CDR3 is TGTGCCAGCAGTTTAGGGACTAGCGGGAGCAATGAGCAGTTCTTC. It codes for CASSLGTSGSNEQFF. V and J are TRBV28 and TRBJ2-1, with 14 positions matching TRBD2. Per germline, CDR1 MDHEN and CDR2 SYDVKM. CDR3 size: 15 residues. The trim removed 2 bases at V and 6 bases at J, leaving 0 bases unmatched.

This chain connects TRBV4-1 to TRBJ2-1, with 8 nucleotides matching TRBD2. The V gene's germline CDR1 is MGHRA and CDR2 YSYEKL. The length of the CDR3 is 16 residues. J lost 10 bases, V lost 3 bases, and 14 bases had no gene match. CDR3 protein: CASSQGGGLGEREQFF. CDR3 in DNA: TGCGCCAGCAGCCAGGGAGGGGGACTAGGGGAAAGAGAGCAGTTCTTC.

A note on this clone: In the same sample, other DNA sequences code for this CDR3. The V gene is TRBV25-1, the J gene TRBJ1-5; D uncertain. The CDR3 is made up of 14 amino acids. Trimming took off 2 bases at V and 3 bases at J, with 8 bases between the two ends. The germline CDR1 and CDR2 sequences are MGHDK and SYGVNS. The CDR3 reads CASSETDSNQPQHF. In DNA form, the CDR3 reads TGTGCCAGCAGTGAAACGGACTCCAATCAGCCCCAGCATTTT.

This clone has only a few counts. The chain couples TRBV7-2 to TRBJ1-5, with D unclear. Germline CDR1 reads SGHTA; CDR2 reads FQGNSA. The ends were cut back, 3 bases at V and 5 bases at J, with 11 bases in the middle. This CDR3 region has 14 residues. The CDR3 loop reads CASSLPGSDQPQHF. The CDR3 DNA follows: TGTGCCAGCAGCTTGCCGGGGTCCGATCAGCCCCAGCATTTT. The whole variable domain, filled in from reference TRBV7-2 and TRBJ1-5, reads GAGVSQSPSNKVTEKGKDVELRCDPISGHTALYWYRQSLGQGLEFLIYFQGNSAPDKSGLPSDRFSAERTGGSVSTLTIQRTQQEDSAVYLCASSLPGSDQPQHFGDGTRLSIL.

The chain recombines TRBV18 with TRBJ2-3; tentative D call: TRBD1 (5 bases). The CDR3 has 16 amino acids. Trimming took 0 bases from V and 0 from J, leaving 10 bases between them. From germline, CDR1 is KGHSH and CDR2 LQKENI. The CDR3 nucleotides read TGTGCCAGCTCACCACCCGACAGCCCGAGCACAGATACGCAGTATTTT. This encodes CASSPPDSPSTDTQYF.